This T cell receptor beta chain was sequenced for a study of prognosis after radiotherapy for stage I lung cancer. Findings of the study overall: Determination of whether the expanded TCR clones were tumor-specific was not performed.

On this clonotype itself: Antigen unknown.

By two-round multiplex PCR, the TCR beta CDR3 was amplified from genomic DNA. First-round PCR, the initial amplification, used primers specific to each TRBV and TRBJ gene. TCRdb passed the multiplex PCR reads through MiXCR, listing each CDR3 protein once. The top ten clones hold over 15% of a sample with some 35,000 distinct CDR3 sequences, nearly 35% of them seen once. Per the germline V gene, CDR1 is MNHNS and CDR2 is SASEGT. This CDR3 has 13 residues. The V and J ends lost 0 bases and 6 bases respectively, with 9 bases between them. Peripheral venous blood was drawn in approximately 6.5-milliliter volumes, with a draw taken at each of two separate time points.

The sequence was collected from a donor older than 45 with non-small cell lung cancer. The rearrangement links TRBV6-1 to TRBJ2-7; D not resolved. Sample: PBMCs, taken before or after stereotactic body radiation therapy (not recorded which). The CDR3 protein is CASSEARLTEQYF. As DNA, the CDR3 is TGTGCCAGCAGTGAAGCGAGGCTAACCGAGCAGTACTTC.